This T cell receptor (beta chain) was captured in a study of T cell changes during pregnancy in multiple sclerosis. Germline CDR1 reads SGDLS; CDR2 reads YYNGEE. V was pared by 1 base and J by 2 bases, with 4 bases of the junction left unmatched. The CDR3 has 15 residues. Clones were sequenced by immunoSEQ multiplex PCR, and TCRdb holds only the in-frame ones, with some missing. The sample includes some 50,000 clones, 95% of them seen just once. The gene calls are TRBV9 and TRBJ2-5, with 8 nucleotides matching TRBD2. The clonotype originates from a female donor with multiple sclerosis, enrolled in a pregnancy study. Sequenced material: CD8+ T cells from peripheral blood mononuclear cells, taken in the first trimester of pregnancy. The chain's CDR3 is CASSVYGGGQETQYF. DNA for the CDR3: TGTGCCAGCAGCGTATACGGGGGGGGTCAAGAGACCCAGTACTTC.